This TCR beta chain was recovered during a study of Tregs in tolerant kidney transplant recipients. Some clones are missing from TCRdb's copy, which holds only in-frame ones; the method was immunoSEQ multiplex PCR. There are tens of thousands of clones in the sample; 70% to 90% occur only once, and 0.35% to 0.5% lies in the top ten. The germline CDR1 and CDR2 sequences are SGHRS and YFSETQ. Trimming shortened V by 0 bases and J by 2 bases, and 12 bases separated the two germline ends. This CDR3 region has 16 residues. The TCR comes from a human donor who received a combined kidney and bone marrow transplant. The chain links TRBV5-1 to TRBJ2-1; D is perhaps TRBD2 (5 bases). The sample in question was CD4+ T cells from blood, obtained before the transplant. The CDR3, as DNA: TGCGCCAGCAGCTTGGTGTCTAGCATAGCCTACAATGAGCAGTTCTTC. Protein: CASSLVSSIAYNEQFF.